This T cell receptor beta chain was captured by sequencing in a study of T cells expressing NK-cell markers. Study-wide results and caveats: Among a few donors, these clonotypes also ranked first in the CD3+CD56-NKG2C+ fraction. In five or six donors, dominant NKG2C+ clonotypes were roughly 1.0-7.5% of CD8+ T cells.

Synthesis of TCR beta cDNA relied on 5'RACE template switching carrying UMIs. One entry per CDR3 protein, without DNA, is what TCRdb gives after re-calling the 5' RACE reads. Its table lists about 460,000 distinct CDR3 sequences. As concerns this clonotype: Its specificity is unknown.

The source is a woman aged 50 to 60 in good health. Sequences were obtained from blood T cells: a sorted CD56 or NKG2C T cell subset, CD4+ or CD8+ T cells, or bulk PBMC T cells (not recorded which).

The chain's CDR3 is CSARTPSGRYTEAFF. The rearrangement joins TRBV20-1 to TRBJ1-1. Germline V lookup: CDR1 DFQATT, CDR2 SNEGSKA (reference sequence). The length of the CDR3 is 15 residues.